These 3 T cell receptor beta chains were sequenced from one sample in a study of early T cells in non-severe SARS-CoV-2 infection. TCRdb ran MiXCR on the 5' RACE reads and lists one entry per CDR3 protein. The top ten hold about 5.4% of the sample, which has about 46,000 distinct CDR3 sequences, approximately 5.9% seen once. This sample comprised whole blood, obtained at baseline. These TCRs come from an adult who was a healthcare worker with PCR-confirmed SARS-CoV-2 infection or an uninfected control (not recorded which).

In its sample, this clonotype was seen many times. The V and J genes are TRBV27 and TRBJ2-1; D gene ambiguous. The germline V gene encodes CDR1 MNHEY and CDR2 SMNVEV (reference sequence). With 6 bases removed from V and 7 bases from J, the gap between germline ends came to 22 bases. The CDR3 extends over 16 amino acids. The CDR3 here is CASSFFTGGFRNEQFF. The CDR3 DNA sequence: TGTGCCAGCAGCTTCTTCACCGGTGGGTTTCGGAATGAGCAGTTCTTC.

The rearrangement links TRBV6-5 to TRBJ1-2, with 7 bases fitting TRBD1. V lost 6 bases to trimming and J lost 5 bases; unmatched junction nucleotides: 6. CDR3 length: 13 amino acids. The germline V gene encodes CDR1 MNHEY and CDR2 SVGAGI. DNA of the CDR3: TGTGCCAGCAGACGGGACAGAGGATATGGCTACACCTTC. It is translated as CASRRDRGYGYTF.

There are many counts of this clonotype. The CDR3 sequence: CASSRQNRGLETQYF. In nucleotides, the CDR3 is TGTGCCAGCAGCCGTCAGAACAGGGGGCTCGAGACCCAGTACTTC. The V and J genes are TRBV3-1 and TRBJ2-5; 9 nucleotides line up with TRBD1. CDR3 length equals 15 residues. After removal of 4 bases from V and 5 bases from J, the junction contained 8 bases not matched to a gene. Germline loops: CDR1 LGHDT, CDR2 YNNKEL (reference sequence).